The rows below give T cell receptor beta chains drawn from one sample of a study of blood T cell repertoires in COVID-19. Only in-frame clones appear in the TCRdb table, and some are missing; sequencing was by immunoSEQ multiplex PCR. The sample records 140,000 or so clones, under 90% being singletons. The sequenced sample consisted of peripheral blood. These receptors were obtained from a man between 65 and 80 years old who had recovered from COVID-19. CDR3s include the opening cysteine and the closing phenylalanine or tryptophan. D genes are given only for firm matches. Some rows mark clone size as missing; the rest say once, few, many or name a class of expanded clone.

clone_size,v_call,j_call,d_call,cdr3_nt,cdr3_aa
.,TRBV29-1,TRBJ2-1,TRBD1,TGCAGCGGTGTACACGGGACAGCTAATGAGCAGTTCTTC,CSGVHGTANEQFF
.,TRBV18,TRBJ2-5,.,TGTGCCAGCTCACTGACAGAGAAAGAGACCCAGTACTTC,CASSLTEKETQYF
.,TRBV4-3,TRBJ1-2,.,TGCGCCAGCAGCCAAGAGGTCGGCATCGCGGGAGGCTACACCTTC,CASSQEVGIAGGYTF
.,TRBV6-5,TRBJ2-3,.,TGTGCCAGCATCCTTGACACAGCCACAGATACGCAGTATTTT,CASILDTATDTQYF
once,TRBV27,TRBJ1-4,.,TGTGCCAGCAGTACCCTGCAGGGGTTCCGGGAAAAACTGTTTTTT,CASSTLQGFREKLFF
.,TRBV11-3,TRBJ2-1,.,TGTGCCAGCAGCCCCCGAATAGGAGCTACGGATGAGCAGTTCTTC,CASSPRIGATDEQFF
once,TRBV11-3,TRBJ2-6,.,TGTGCCAGCAGCTTAGCTGGGGGCGACCTCTCTGGGGCCAACGTCCTGACTTTC,CASSLAGGDLSGANVLTF
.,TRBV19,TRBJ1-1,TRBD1,TGTGCCAGTAGTATTGGACAGGGACTTGCGAACACTGAAGCTTTCTTT,CASSIGQGLANTEAFF
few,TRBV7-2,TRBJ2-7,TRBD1,TGTGCCAGCAGCCGACAGGGCCTCCCGGAGCAGTACTTC,CASSRQGLPEQYF
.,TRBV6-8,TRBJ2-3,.,TGTGCCAGCTGCCGGCCGGATAGCACAAATACGCAGTATTTT,CASCRPDSTNTQYF
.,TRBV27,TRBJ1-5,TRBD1,TGTGCCAGCAGTTTAAAAGCAGGGGGCGGTCAGCCCCAGCATTTT,CASSLKAGGGQPQHF
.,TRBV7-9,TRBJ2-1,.,TGTGCCAGCAGCTTATCACAGGACTCCTACAATGAGCAGTTCTTC,CASSLSQDSYNEQFF
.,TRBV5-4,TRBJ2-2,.,TGTGCCAGCAGCTTGAAAGTCGGCACCGGGGAGCTGTTTTTT,CASSLKVGTGELFF
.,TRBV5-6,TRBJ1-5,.,TGTGCCAGCAGCCGGGGGGTATATAGCAATCAGCCCCAGCATTTT,CASSRGVYSNQPQHF
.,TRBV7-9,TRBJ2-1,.,TGTGCCAGCAGCTTGCAGGGGACGCTCGGTGAGCAGTTCTTC,CASSLQGTLGEQFF
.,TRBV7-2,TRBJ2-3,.,TGTGCCAGCAGCTTAGCAGGGGCAGCAGATACGCAGTATTTT,CASSLAGAADTQYF
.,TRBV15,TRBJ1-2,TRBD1,TGTGCCACCAGCAGAGGGGGGTCAGGGGGCGAGGGCTACACCTTC,CATSRGGSGGEGYTF
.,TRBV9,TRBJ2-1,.,TGTGCCAGCAGCGTGGGGGGTAACTCCTACAATGAGCAGTTCTTC,CASSVGGNSYNEQFF
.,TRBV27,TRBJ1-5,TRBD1,TGTGCCAGCAGTGCGCGACAGGGGGTGGGCAATCAGCCCCAGCATTTT,CASSARQGVGNQPQHF
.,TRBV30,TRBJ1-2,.,TGTGCCTGGAGTGCAGGGGCCACTGAGGGCTACACCTTC,CAWSAGATEGYTF
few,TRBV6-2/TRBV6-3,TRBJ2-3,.,TGTGCCAGCAGTCCGGGTCACTCTAGCACAGATACGCAGTATTTT,CASSPGHSSTDTQYF
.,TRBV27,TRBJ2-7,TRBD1,TGTGCCAGCAGGGGGACAGGGAAAGGCTACGAGCAGTACTTC,CASRGTGKGYEQYF
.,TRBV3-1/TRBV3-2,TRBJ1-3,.,TGTGCCAGCAGCCAAGATGTGTCGGCTGGAAACACCATATATTTT,CASSQDVSAGNTIYF